These 15 T cell receptor beta chains share one sample of origin, sequenced in a study of shared clonotypes between healthy human individuals (dated by TCRdb to 2019 to 2021). The method was the immunoSEQ multiplex PCR assay. TCRdb limited this immuneACCESS table to in-frame rearrangements with V and J called. A share of clones is missing; checked studies link under half to unresolved V genes, and the rest is unexplained. The sample profile shows over a million clones; about 96% of them were found once. The top ten clonotypes cover 1% to 1.5% of the sample. Sequences were obtained from naive CD4+ T cells sorted from blood. Reading the label with the study, this specimen's cell subset or site is: CD45RA+ positively selected. These receptors came from a man between 25 and 39 years old in good health.

V usage is TRBV5-8 and J usage is TRBJ2-5, with D unresolved. The CDR3 extends over 13 amino acids. CDR1 and CDR2 (germline): SGHTS, YDEGEE. The germline V and J ends were trimmed by 2 bases and 4 bases, with 9 bases remaining between them. The CDR3 reads CASSFINRETQYF. For the CDR3, the DNA is TGTGCCAGCAGCTTTATCAACCGAGAGACCCAGTACTTC.

This chain links TRBV7-2 with TRBJ2-7, with 7 bases that match TRBD1. Germline V gives CDR1 SGHTA, CDR2 FQGNSA. CDR3 length equals 17 residues. V trimming: 0 bases; J trimming: 1 base; junction bases outside the gene matches: 9. Here the CDR3 reads CASSLALSGDSSYEQYF. CDR3 in DNA: TGTGCCAGCAGCTTAGCACTTAGTGGGGACAGTTCCTACGAGCAGTACTTC.

The chain carries TRBV28 and TRBJ1-1, with D hard to call. The CDR3 is made up of 12 amino acids. V was cut by 6 bases and J by 5 bases, with 10 bases left in between. CDR1 is MDHEN and CDR2 is SYDVKM in the germline V gene. The CDR3 is CASSPGRTEAFF. The CDR3 nucleotides are TGTGCCAGCAGCCCCGGACGAACTGAAGCTTTCTTT.

The V gene is TRBV7-3, the J gene TRBJ1-2; 8 bases line up with TRBD1. J lost 4 bases, V lost 5 bases, and 12 bases had no gene match. The germline V gene has CDR1 SGHTA and CDR2 FQGTGA. CDR3 length equals 16 residues. CDR3 nucleotides: TGTGCCAGCAGCGCGCGATCAGGGGGCGCGGGCTATGGCTACACCTTC. Encoded protein: CASSARSGGAGYGYTF.

J is TRBJ2-5 and V is TRBV10-1, with 9 bases matching TRBD2. Germline V gene sequence: CDR1 WNHNN, CDR2 SYGVQD (reference sequence). This CDR3 has 15 amino acids. With 3 bases clipped from V and 2 bases from J, the junction kept 4 bases outside the gene matches. The CDR3 reads CASSDRLAGQETQYF. The CDR3 coding sequence is TGCGCCAGCAGTGATCGGCTAGCGGGACAAGAGACCCAGTACTTC.

The genes are TRBV27 and TRBJ2-7, with D perhaps TRBD2 (5 bases). Germline V lookup: CDR1 MNHEY, CDR2 SMNVEV (reference sequence). V was shortened by 8 bases and J by 0 bases, with 14 bases between the two germline ends. The CDR3 covers 14 residues. CDR3 sequence (DNA): TGTGCCAGCTCTCCTCCGGGAACCTCCTACGAGCAGTACTTC. The encoded protein is CASSPPGTSYEQYF.

V is TRBV10-1 and J is TRBJ2-3; D is unresolved. CDR1 is WNHNN, CDR2 SYGVQD, per germline (reference sequence). The CDR3 covers 15 residues. V lost 3 bases and J 4 bases, leaving 14 bases between the germline ends. DNA for the CDR3: TGCGCCAGCAGTGAAAAGACGTTTGTCGCAGATACGCAGTATTTT. As protein: CASSEKTFVADTQYF.

The chain joins TRBV5-4 to TRBJ2-3; 12 nucleotides match TRBD2. V lost 3 bases to trimming and J lost 3 bases; unmatched junction nucleotides: 5. CDR3 length equals 16 residues. The germline gives CDR1 SGHNT, CDR2 YYREEE (reference sequence). DNA of the CDR3: TGTGCCAGCAGCTACCGGACTAGCGGGATAACAGATACGCAGTATTTT. Translated: CASSYRTSGITDTQYF.

This chain links TRBV7-6 with TRBJ2-5; D ambiguous. Between the trimmed V and J ends, which lost 6 bases and 9 bases, there was a span of 8 bases. This CDR3 comprises 10 residues. Germline V gives CDR1 SGHVS, CDR2 FNYEAQ. In DNA, the CDR3 is TGTGCCAGCAGGTTAAAATCCCAGTACTTC. Its protein product is CASRLKSQYF.

As concerns this clone: The same CDR3 can be traced to other DNA sequences in this sample. V is TRBV27 and J is TRBJ1-1, with D possibly TRBD1 on 6 matching bases. Germline V lookup: CDR1 MNHEY, CDR2 SMNVEV (reference sequence). The CDR3 has 14 residues. Trimming shortened V by 3 bases and J by 2 bases, and 10 bases separated the two germline ends. The CDR3 protein is CASSFLQGNTEAFF. The CDR3 region has the DNA TGTGCCAGCAGTTTCCTACAGGGTAACACTGAAGCTTTCTTT.

This chain joins TRBV7-8 and TRBJ2-6, with a possible D match to TRBD1 (6 bases). The V gene lost 2 bases and the J gene lost 0 bases, with 11 bases spanning the gap. Per germline, CDR1 SGHVS and CDR2 FQNEAQ. The CDR3 covers 17 residues. DNA for the CDR3: TGTGCCAGCAGCTTAACAGGGTTGGGCTCTGGGGCCAACGTCCTGACTTTC. Its translation is CASSLTGLGSGANVLTF.

This chain links TRBV13 with TRBJ2-1, with 9 bases that match TRBD1. The CDR3 runs 16 residues. The V gene's germline CDR1 is PRHDT and CDR2 FYEKMQ (reference sequence). V dropped 1 base and J dropped 7; count of bases not matched to a gene: 8. The CDR3 loop is CASSLDRGLSVNEQFF. The DNA for the CDR3 is TGTGCCAGCAGCTTAGACAGGGGGCTATCTGTTAATGAGCAGTTCTTC.

The CDR3 here is CATDRDRNTEAFF. The DNA for the CDR3 is TGTGCCACCGACAGGGACCGGAACACTGAAGCTTTCTTT. V usage is TRBV6-1 and J usage is TRBJ1-1; 7 positions agree with TRBD1. CDR1 is MNHNS, CDR2 SASEGT, per germline. This CDR3 comprises 13 residues. With V trimmed by 10 bases and J by 1 base, 6 bases remained unmatched.

The gene calls are TRBV2 and TRBJ1-3; D unclear. The CDR3 covers 14 residues. The V end lost 2 bases, the J end lost 7 bases, and 12 bases lay between the germline ends. The germline V gene has CDR1 SNHLY and CDR2 FYNNEI. In DNA form, the CDR3 reads TGTGCCAGCAGTGAATACACAGTTGGTAACACCATATATTTT. It specifies CASSEYTVGNTIYF.

V and J are TRBV6-1 and TRBJ1-2; D unresolved. V gave up 2 bases and J gave up 7 bases, with 8 bases separating them. The CDR3 spans 12 residues. CDR1 is MNHNS, CDR2 SASEGT, per germline. The CDR3 spells CASSENNGGYTF. The CDR3 DNA is TGTGCCAGCAGTGAAAATAATGGTGGCTACACCTTC.